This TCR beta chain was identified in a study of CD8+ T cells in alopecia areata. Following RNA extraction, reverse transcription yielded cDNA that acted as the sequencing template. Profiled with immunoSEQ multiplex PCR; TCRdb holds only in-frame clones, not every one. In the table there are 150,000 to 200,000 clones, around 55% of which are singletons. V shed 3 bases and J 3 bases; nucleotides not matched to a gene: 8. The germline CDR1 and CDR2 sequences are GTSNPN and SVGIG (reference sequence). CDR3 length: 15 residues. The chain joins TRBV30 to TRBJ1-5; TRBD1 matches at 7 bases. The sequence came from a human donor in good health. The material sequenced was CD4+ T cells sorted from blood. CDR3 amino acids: CAWSTPRGINQPQHF. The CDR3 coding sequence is TGTGCCTGGAGCACTCCCAGGGGGATCAATCAGCCCCAGCATTTT.